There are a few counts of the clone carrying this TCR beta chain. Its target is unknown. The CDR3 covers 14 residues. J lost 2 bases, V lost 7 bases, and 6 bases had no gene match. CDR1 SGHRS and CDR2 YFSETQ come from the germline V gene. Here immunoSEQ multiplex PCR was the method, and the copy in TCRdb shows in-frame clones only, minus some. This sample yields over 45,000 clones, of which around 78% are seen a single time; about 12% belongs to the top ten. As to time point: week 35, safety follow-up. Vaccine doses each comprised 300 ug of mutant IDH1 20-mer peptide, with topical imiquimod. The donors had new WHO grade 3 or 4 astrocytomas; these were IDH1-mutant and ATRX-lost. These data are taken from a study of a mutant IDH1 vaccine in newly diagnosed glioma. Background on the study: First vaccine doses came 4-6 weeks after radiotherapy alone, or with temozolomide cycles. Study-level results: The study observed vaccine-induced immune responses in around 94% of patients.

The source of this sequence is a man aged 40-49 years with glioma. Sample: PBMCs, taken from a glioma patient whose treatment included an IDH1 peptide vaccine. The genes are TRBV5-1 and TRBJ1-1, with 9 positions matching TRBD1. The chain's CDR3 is CASGSTGGNTEAFF. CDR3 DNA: TGCGCCAGCGGATCCACAGGGGGCAACACTGAAGCTTTCTTT.